This TCR beta chain was retrieved from a study of blood T cell repertoires in COVID-19. About the research overall: Sites in the United States, Italy and Spain provided acute and convalescent COVID-19 samples.

This clone came up a few times. Original handling: Amplifying reference gene primers gave estimates of nucleated cell counts. Profiling relied on immunoSEQ multiplex PCR, and the TCRdb table lists in-frame clones only, not all of them. That table is the source of V, J and clone size, and D and trimming were worked out from the DNA. The profile shows some 150,000 clones, roughly three quarters of them singletons. Sequencing was done on a sample of peripheral blood. This clonotype was sampled from a man in his 60s with acute or convalescent COVID-19.

The CDR3 nucleotides read TGTGCCAGTAATCATGCAGGGGGCGTAACTGGGGAGCTGTTTTTT. Translated: CASNHAGGVTGELFF. This chain connects TRBV19 to TRBJ2-2; 8 bases are shared with TRBD1. The trim removed 7 bases at V and 8 bases at J, leaving 12 bases unmatched. Germline V gene lookup returns CDR1 LNHDA and CDR2 SQIVND (reference sequence). There are 15 residues in the CDR3.